The 10 T cell receptor beta chains presented below share a single source sample, sequenced in a study of shared clonotypes between healthy human individuals. Naive CD8 cells comprised CD45RO-negative, CCR7-positively selected cells, excluding terminally differentiated effector memory CD45RA+ cells. Measured with immunoSEQ multiplex PCR; TCRdb has only the in-frame clones, and not every one. This sample carries some 1,900,000 clones, over 85% of them seen once, and the ten largest clones take more than 0.95%. Sequences were obtained from naive CD8+ T cells sorted from blood. The receptor set was obtained from a young man in good health.

The table lists this clone with a few counts. The chain is built from TRBV11-2 and TRBJ1-1, with 10 nucleotides matching TRBD1. There are 14 residues in the CDR3. The V gene's germline CDR1 is SGHAT and CDR2 FQNNGV. Trimming cost V 5 bases and J 3 bases; bases outside gene matches: 3. The CDR3 is CASSRDRGDTEAFF. In DNA form, the CDR3 reads TGTGCCAGCAGCCGGGACAGGGGAGACACTGAAGCTTTCTTT.

In its sample, this clone was seen once. The same CDR3 can be traced to other DNA sequences in this sample. The V gene is TRBV7-2, the J gene TRBJ2-7, with D possibly TRBD1 on 6 matching bases. The CDR3 has 13 residues. Trimming pared 1 base from V and 4 bases from J, leaving 8 bases between. Germline values: CDR1 SGHTA, CDR2 FQGNSA. The CDR3 bases are TGTGCCAGCAGCTTAGGGGGGCCGTACGAGCAGTACTTC. It yields the protein CASSLGGPYEQYF.

Concerning this clone itself: This sample includes further DNA sequences coding for the same CDR3. J is TRBJ2-7 and V is TRBV30, with a tentative D call TRBD2 (5 bases). The germline V and J ends were trimmed by 4 bases and 1 base, with 8 bases remaining between them. The germline CDR1 and CDR2 sequences are GTSNPN and SVGIG (reference sequence). This CDR3 comprises 12 residues. The CDR3 is CAWTSGSYEQYF. The CDR3 DNA reads as TGTGCCTGGACATCGGGGTCCTACGAGCAGTACTTC.

This clone appeared a single time. The chain couples TRBV14 to TRBJ2-1; D is undetermined. CDR3 length: 20 residues. Germline V lookup: CDR1 SGHDN, CDR2 FVKESK. V dropped 0 bases and J dropped 0 bases, with 21 bases sitting between them. CDR3 residues: CASSQEPLALSDNSYNEQFF. Here the CDR3 DNA reads TGTGCCAGCAGCCAAGAACCCCTCGCTCTGTCGGATAACTCCTACAATGAGCAGTTCTTC.

The chain carries TRBV10-2 and TRBJ2-3, with D tentatively TRBD1 (5 bases). Per the germline V gene, CDR1 is WSHSY and CDR2 is SAAADI. This CDR3 region has 16 residues. V dropped 2 bases and J dropped 2 bases, with 14 bases sitting between them. The CDR3 reads CASSEGQGGITDTQYF. CDR3 nucleotides: TGCGCCAGCAGTGAGGGCCAGGGTGGAATCACAGATACGCAGTATTTT.

The chain is built from TRBV28 and TRBJ2-3, with 8 positions matching TRBD2. Germline V gene sequence: CDR1 MDHEN, CDR2 SYDVKM. The V gene end was trimmed by 1 base and the J gene end by 0 bases; junction bases not matched to a gene: 9. This CDR3 spans 18 amino acids. CDR3 sequence (DNA): TGTGCCAGCAGTTTATTTGCGGGGGGCGTTGGAAGCACAGATACGCAGTATTTT. Its translation: CASSLFAGGVGSTDTQYF.

A remark on this clone: The same CDR3 also results from other DNA sequences found in this sample. CDR3 nucleotide sequence: TGTGCCAGCAGTTACTCTGGTCAAGAGACCCAGTACTTC. The encoded protein is CASSYSGQETQYF. The chain links TRBV6-6 to TRBJ2-5; D is unresolved. Trimming stripped 0 bases from V and 2 bases from J, with 4 bases between. The CDR3 consists of 13 residues. Germline loops: CDR1 MNHNY, CDR2 SVGAGI (reference sequence).

The chain joins TRBV4-3 to TRBJ2-2; D is ambiguous. The V and J ends lost 4 bases and 5 bases respectively, with 17 bases between them. CDR1 LGHNA and CDR2 YSLEER come from the germline V gene. The length of the CDR3 is 16 residues. Here the CDR3 reads CASSLLFGSATGELFF. Written as DNA, the CDR3 is TGCGCCAGCAGCCTGCTCTTCGGGTCGGCGACCGGGGAGCTGTTTTTT.

The chain recombines TRBV6-5 with TRBJ1-3; 7 bases agree with TRBD1. V dropped 6 bases and J dropped 1; count of bases not matched to a gene: 6. The CDR3 has 15 residues. From germline, CDR1 is MNHEY and CDR2 SVGAGI. CDR3 in amino acids: CASRPRGNSGNTIYF. The CDR3 region has the DNA TGTGCCAGCAGGCCCAGGGGGAATTCTGGAAACACCATATATTTT.

This chain joins TRBV11-2 and TRBJ1-1, with D tentatively TRBD1 (6 bases). Germline CDR1 SGHAT, CDR2 FQNNGV. This CDR3 spans 16 amino acids. Trimming took 4 bases from V and 1 from J, leaving 16 bases between them. The CDR3 DNA follows: TGTGCCAGCAGCTCGTGGGGGGGGCAAGGGAACACTGAAGCTTTCTTT. This gives the protein CASSSWGGQGNTEAFF.